One and the same sample provided the 2 T cell receptor beta chains below, sequenced in a study of cytomegalovirus exposure and HLA in healthy donors (dated 2017 in TCRdb). Library preparation was by the immunoSEQ multiplex PCR assay. For the multiplex PCR, a mixture combining 60 forward primers for TCR Vbeta segments and 13 reverse primers for TCR Jbeta segments was used. In its TCRdb copy, this immuneACCESS table keeps in-frame sequences only and misses some clones. Where compared with another copy, unresolved V genes explain less than half of these, and the others have no known cause. Present in this sample are 170,000 or so clones, roughly 80% of which were seen just once. Under 2.5% of the sample is held by the ten biggest clonotypes. Material for sequencing was PBMCs. These receptors originate from a man aged 55-75 years in good health and CMV-seronegative.

The CDR3 loop is CASSRDTAVEKLFF. CDR3 coding DNA: TGTGCCAGCAGCCGGGACACCGCCGTAGAAAAACTGTTTTTT. The chain joins TRBV28 to TRBJ1-4, with a tentative D call TRBD1 (6 bases). Trimming took 6 bases from V and 8 from J, leaving 16 bases between them. CDR1 and CDR2 from the germline V gene are MDHEN and SYDVKM. This CDR3 has 14 residues. Looking up the rest from reference TRBV28 and TRBJ1-4 gives the full variable domain: DVKVTQSSRYLVKRTGEKVFLECVQDMDHENMFWYRQDPGLGLRLIYFSYDVKMKEKGDIPEGYSVSREKKERFSLILESASTNQTSMYLCASSRDTAVEKLFFGSGTQLSVL.

This rearrangement joins TRBV15 to TRBJ1-1; tentative D call: TRBD1 (6 bases). The length of the CDR3 is 16 residues. V lost 0 bases and J lost 4, with 15 bases in between. CDR1 is LNHNV, CDR2 YYDKDF, per germline (reference sequence). The CDR3 is CATSRDPGVEATEAFF. CDR3 nucleotide sequence: TGTGCCACCAGCAGAGACCCAGGGGTGGAGGCCACTGAAGCTTTCTTT.